A selection of T cell receptor beta chains follows, all from one sample in a study of CD8 T cells in ankylosing spondylitis. In TCRdb, the 5' RACE reads were re-called with MiXCR into one record per CDR3 protein. The sample includes about 540,000 distinct CDR3 sequences, 9.5% to 15% of them seen just once. The sequenced material came from blood, either unsorted or a sorted T cell fraction (not recorded which). The receptor set was obtained from a male donor with ankylosing spondylitis. Both conserved end residues are part of each CDR3. The D gene is left open where the match is weak. Some rows have no size entry. The others give once, few or many, or a class for an expanded clone.

>TRBJ1-4|-|TRBV20-1|few
TGCAGTGCCAATGAAGACGGCTACAATGAAAAACTGTTTTTT
CSANEDGYNEKLFF
>TRBJ2-1|TRBD2|TRBV11-2|few
TGTGCCAGCAGCTTAGGGACTAGCGACATATACAATGAGCAGTTCTTC
CASSLGTSDIYNEQFF
>TRBJ2-7|TRBD1|TRBV11-2|-
TGTGCCAGCAGCTTCGCCACAGGGGCGGGCGAGCAGTACTTC
CASSFATGAGEQYF
>TRBJ2-5|-|TRBV24-1|few
TGTGCCACCAGTGATGACCGGGACGCCAACCCGAGGAAGGAGGCCCAGTACTTC
CATSDDRDANPRKEAQYF
>TRBJ2-5|TRBD1|TRBV5-1|many
TGCGCCAGCAGCCCTGCTCCGGGACAGGGCATACAAGAGACCCAGTACTTC
CASSPAPGQGIQETQYF
>TRBJ2-5|-|TRBV12-3/TRBV12-4|-
TGTGCCAGCAGTCCCAATCAGGGGGGGCGAGAGACCCAGTACTTC
CASSPNQGGRETQYF
>TRBJ2-1|-|TRBV2|-
TGTGCCAGCAACGCTAGAGCTGAGCAGTTCTTC
CASNARAEQFF
>TRBJ2-1|TRBD2|TRBV6-5|few
TGTGCCAGCAGTTACCGACTAGCGGGACTCAATGAGCAGTTCTTC
CASSYRLAGLNEQFF
>TRBJ1-1|-|TRBV7-7|-
TGTGCCAGCAGCCCCCCACAATCCATGAACACTGAAGCTTTCTTT
CASSPPQSMNTEAFF
>TRBJ2-6|-|TRBV7-2|-
TGTGCCAGCAGCTACAGACCGGTCTCTGGGGCCAACGTCCTGACTTTC
CASSYRPVSGANVLTF
>TRBJ2-5|-|TRBV18|-
TGTGCCAGCTCACCGCGCGTTGAAGAGACCCAGTACTTC
CASSPRVEETQYF
>TRBJ2-1|TRBD2|TRBV29-1|-
TGCAGCGTTTCCGGGACTAGCGGCTCCTACAATGAGCAGTTCTTC
CSVSGTSGSYNEQFF
>TRBJ1-1|-|TRBV6-1|-
TGTGCCAGCAGAACGGACTGGGTGAACACTGAAGCTTTCTTT
CASRTDWVNTEAFF
>TRBJ2-3|-|TRBV11-2|few
TGTGCCAGCGGCCCCTTATCCGGGATGGATACGCAGTATTTT
CASGPLSGMDTQYF
>TRBJ2-3|TRBD2|TRBV15|few
TGTGCCACCAGCAGAGATAGGGACTATAGCACAGATACGCAGTATTTT
CATSRDRDYSTDTQYF
>TRBJ2-1|-|TRBV18|few
TGTGCCAGCTCACCCGCGGACCGGAGCTCCTACAATGAGCAGTTCTTC
CASSPADRSSYNEQFF
>TRBJ1-1|TRBD1|TRBV7-9|many
TGTGCCACCGGAGCCGGGACAGGGAACACTGAAGCTTTCTTT
CATGAGTGNTEAFF
>TRBJ2-1|TRBD2|TRBV5-1|-
TGCGCCAGCAGCTTGCAGGCTAGCGGGACCAGTTGGCAGTTCTTC
CASSLQASGTSWQFF
>TRBJ1-1|-|TRBV7-2|few
TGTGCCAGCAGCTTAGTTCCGGGGTTCACTGAAGCTTTCTTT
CASSLVPGFTEAFF
>TRBJ1-6|TRBD1|TRBV20-1|few
TGCAGTGCTAGGACAGGGTATCGTTATAATTCACCCCTCCACTTT
CSARTGYRYNSPLHF
>TRBJ1-2|TRBD1|TRBV29-1|-
TGCAGCGTTCTCAAGACTTGGACAGGCTTTAACTATGGCTACACCTTC
CSVLKTWTGFNYGYTF
>TRBJ2-1|-|TRBV12-3/TRBV12-4|-
TGTGCCAGCAGTCAGACCAGCAATGAGCAGTTCTTC
CASSQTSNEQFF
>TRBJ2-1|-|TRBV7-9|many
TGTGCCAGCAGCTCCGGACAGAGAACCTACAATGAGCAGTTCTTC
CASSSGQRTYNEQFF
>TRBJ2-3|-|TRBV11-3|few
TGTGCCAGCAGCTTAGGAGCCTTTGCAGATACGCAGTATTTT
CASSLGAFADTQYF
>TRBJ2-1|-|TRBV15|few
TGTGCCACCAGCAGGGCTACAGGGTCGGCGCGGTTCTTC
CATSRATGSARFF
>TRBJ2-1|-|TRBV24-1|few
TGTGCCACTTCGAAGGTAACCTACAATGAGCAGTTCTTC
CATSKVTYNEQFF
>TRBJ2-3|-|TRBV7-8|many
TGTGCCAGCAGCTTAGTCGGGTTCACAGATACGCAGTATTTT
CASSLVGFTDTQYF
>TRBJ2-3|-|TRBV12-3/TRBV12-4|few
TGTGCCAGCAGTATACGACTAAAGAGCGGAAGCACAGATACGCAGTATTTT
CASSIRLKSGSTDTQYF
>TRBJ2-1|TRBD2|TRBV5-1|many
TGCGCCAGCCATATAGCGGGAGGGTCCTACAATGAGCAGTTCTTC
CASHIAGGSYNEQFF
>TRBJ2-1|-|TRBV27|few
TGTGCCAGCAGTTTAACCCGAACAGGGCTCGGGAAGTTCTTC
CASSLTRTGLGKFF
>TRBJ2-3|TRBD2|TRBV15|-
TGTGCCACCAGCAAGACTAGCGGACCCACAGATACGCAGTATTTT
CATSKTSGPTDTQYF
>TRBJ1-1|-|TRBV9|few
TGTGCCAGCAGCGTAATTGGGTTCACTGAAGCTTTCTTT
CASSVIGFTEAFF
>TRBJ2-2|-|TRBV7-9|-
TGTGCCAGCAGCAACCCACTAGACCCCGGGGAGCTGTTTTTT
CASSNPLDPGELFF